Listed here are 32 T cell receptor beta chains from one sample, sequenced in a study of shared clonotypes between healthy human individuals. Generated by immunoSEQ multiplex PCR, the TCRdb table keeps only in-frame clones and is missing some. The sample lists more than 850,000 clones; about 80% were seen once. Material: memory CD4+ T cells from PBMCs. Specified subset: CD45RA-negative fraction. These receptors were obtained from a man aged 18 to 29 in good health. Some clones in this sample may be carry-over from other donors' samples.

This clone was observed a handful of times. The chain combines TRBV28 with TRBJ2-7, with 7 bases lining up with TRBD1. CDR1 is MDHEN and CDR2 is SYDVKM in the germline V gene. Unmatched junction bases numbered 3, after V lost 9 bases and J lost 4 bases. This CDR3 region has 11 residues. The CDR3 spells CARGQQYEQYF. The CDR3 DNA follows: TGTGCCAGGGGACAGCAGTACGAGCAGTACTTC. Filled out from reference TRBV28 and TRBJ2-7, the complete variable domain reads DVKVTQSSRYLVKRTGEKVFLECVQDMDHENMFWYRQDPGLGLRLIYFSYDVKMKEKGDIPEGYSVSREKKERFSLILESASTNQTSMYLCARGQQYEQYFGPGTRLTVT.

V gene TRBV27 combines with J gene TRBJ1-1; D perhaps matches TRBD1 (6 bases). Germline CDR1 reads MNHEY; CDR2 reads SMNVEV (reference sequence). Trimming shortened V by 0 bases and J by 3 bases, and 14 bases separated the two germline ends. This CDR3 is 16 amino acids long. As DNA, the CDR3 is TGTGCCAGCAGTTTATCGCGCACAGGGAAAGACACTGAAGCTTTCTTT. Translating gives CASSLSRTGKDTEAFF.

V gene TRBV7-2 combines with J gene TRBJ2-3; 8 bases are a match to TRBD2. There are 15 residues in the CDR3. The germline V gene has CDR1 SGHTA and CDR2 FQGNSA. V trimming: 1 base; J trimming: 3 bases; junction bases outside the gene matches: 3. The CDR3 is CASSLGLAITDTQYF. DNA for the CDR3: TGTGCCAGCAGCTTAGGACTAGCGATAACAGATACGCAGTATTTT.

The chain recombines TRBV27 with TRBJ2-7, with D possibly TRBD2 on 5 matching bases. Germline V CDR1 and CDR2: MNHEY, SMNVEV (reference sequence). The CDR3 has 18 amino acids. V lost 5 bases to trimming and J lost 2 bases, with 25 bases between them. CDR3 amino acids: CASSPRRPLSVDTYEQYF. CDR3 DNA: TGTGCCAGCAGTCCCCGTCGGCCCCTTAGCGTAGATACCTACGAGCAGTACTTC.

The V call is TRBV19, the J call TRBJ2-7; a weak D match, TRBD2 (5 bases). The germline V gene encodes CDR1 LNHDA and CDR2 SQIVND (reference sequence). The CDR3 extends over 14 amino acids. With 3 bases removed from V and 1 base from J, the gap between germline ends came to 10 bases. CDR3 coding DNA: TGTGCCAGTAGTATCGACCGGGGTTCCTACGAGCAGTACTTC. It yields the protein CASSIDRGSYEQYF.

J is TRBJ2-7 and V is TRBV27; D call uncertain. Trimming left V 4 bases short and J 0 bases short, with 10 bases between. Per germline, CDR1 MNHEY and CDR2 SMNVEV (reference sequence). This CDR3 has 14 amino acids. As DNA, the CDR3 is TGTGCCAGCAGTTCCTATCGGGCCTCCTACGAGCAGTACTTC. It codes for CASSSYRASYEQYF.

The CDR3 nucleotides are TGTGCCAGCAGTGAAGTCGACGAGCAGTACTTC. Translation gives CASSEVDEQYF. The J gene is TRBJ2-7, the V gene TRBV6-1; D unclear. The CDR3 runs 11 residues. The V gene lost 1 base and the J gene lost 5 bases, with 3 bases spanning the gap. Germline V gene data show CDR1 as MNHNS and CDR2 as SASEGT.

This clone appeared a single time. For the CDR3, the DNA is TGTGCCAGCAGTTTAGGAGCGCTGGGGGGCAATGAGCAGTTCTTC. Translation: CASSLGALGGNEQFF. The V gene is TRBV27, the J gene TRBJ2-1; D is possibly TRBD2 (6 bases). Germline V gives CDR1 MNHEY, CDR2 SMNVEV (reference sequence). This CDR3 comprises 15 residues. V dropped 2 bases and J dropped 6 bases, with 14 bases sitting between them.

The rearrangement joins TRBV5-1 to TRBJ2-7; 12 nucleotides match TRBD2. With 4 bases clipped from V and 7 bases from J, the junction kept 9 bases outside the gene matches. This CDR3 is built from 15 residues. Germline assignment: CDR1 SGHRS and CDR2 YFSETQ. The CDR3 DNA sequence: TGCGCCAGCAGCGTCGGACTAGCGGGGATTAGTGAGCAGTACTTC. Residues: CASSVGLAGISEQYF.

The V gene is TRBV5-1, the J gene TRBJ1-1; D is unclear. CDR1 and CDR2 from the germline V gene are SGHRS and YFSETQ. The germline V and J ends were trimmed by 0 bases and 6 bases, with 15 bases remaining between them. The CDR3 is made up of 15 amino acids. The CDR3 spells CASSLAGGVEAEAFF. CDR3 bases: TGCGCCAGCAGCTTGGCGGGCGGGGTTGAGGCTGAAGCTTTCTTT.

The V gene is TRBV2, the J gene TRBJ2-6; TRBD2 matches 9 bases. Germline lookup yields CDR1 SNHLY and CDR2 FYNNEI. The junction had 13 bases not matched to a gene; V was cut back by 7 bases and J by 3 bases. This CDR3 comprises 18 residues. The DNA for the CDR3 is TGTGCCAGCACCTCACATAGCGGGAGTGAGGGTGGGGCCAACGTCCTGACTTTC. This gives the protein CASTSHSGSEGGANVLTF.

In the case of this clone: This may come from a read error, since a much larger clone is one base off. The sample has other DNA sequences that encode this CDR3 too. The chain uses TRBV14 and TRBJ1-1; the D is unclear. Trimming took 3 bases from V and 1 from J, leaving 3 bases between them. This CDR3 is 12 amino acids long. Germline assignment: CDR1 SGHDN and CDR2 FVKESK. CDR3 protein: CASSQGNTEAFF. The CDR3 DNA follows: TGTGCCAGCAGCCAGGGGAACACTGAAGCTTTCTTT.

The CDR3 loop is CASSATGTQETQYF. DNA of the CDR3: TGTGCCAGCTCGGCGACAGGGACTCAAGAGACCCAGTACTTC. The V and J genes are TRBV18 and TRBJ2-5; TRBD1 is a possible D gene (7 bases). Per the germline V gene, CDR1 is KGHSH and CDR2 is LQKENI. CDR3 length: 14 amino acids. Trimming stripped 6 bases from V and 2 bases from J, with 13 bases between.

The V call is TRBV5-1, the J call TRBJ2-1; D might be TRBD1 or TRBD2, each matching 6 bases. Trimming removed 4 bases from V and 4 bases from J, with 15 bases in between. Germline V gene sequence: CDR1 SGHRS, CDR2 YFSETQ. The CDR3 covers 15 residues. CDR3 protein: CASSAEGHAYNEQFF. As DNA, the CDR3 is TGCGCCAGCAGCGCGGAGGGACACGCGTACAATGAGCAGTTCTTC. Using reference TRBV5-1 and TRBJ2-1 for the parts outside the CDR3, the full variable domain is KAGVTQTPRYLIKTRGQQVTLSCSPISGHRSVSWYQQTPGQGLQFLFEYFSETQRNKGNFPGRFSGRQFSNSRSEMNVSTLELGDSALYLCASSAEGHAYNEQFFGPGTRLTVL.

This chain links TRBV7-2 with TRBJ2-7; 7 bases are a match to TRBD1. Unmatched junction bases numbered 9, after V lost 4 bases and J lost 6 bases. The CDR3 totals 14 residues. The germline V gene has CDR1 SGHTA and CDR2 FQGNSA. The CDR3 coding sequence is TGTGCCAGCAGCTCCCAGAGGGGGACAGTCGAGCAGTACTTC. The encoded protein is CASSSQRGTVEQYF.

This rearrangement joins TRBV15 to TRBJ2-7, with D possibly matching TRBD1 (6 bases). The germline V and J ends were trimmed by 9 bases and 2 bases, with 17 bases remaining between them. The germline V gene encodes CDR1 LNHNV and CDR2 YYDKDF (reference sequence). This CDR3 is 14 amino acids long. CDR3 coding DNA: TGTGCCACTAAACAGGGACCGAGCACCTACGAGCAGTACTTC. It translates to CATKQGPSTYEQYF.

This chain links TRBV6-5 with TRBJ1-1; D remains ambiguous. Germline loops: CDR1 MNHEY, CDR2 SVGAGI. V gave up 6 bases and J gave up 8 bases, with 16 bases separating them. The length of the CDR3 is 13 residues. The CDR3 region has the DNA TGTGCCAGCAGCTACCTGCGACGGCAAGAAGCTTTCTTT. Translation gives CASSYLRRQEAFF.

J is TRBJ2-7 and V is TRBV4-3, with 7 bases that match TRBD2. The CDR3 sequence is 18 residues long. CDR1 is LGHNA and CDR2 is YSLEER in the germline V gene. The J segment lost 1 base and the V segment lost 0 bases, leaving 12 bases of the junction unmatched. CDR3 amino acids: CASSQDLGGNHLSYEQYF. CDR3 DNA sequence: TGCGCCAGCAGCCAAGATCTGGGGGGGAACCACCTATCCTACGAGCAGTACTTC.

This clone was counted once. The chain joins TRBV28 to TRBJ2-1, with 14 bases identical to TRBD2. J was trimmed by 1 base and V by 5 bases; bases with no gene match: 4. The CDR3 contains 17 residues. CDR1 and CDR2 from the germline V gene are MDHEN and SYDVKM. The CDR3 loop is CASSQGTSGRSYNEQFF. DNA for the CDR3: TGTGCCAGCAGTCAAGGGACTAGCGGGAGATCCTACAATGAGCAGTTCTTC.

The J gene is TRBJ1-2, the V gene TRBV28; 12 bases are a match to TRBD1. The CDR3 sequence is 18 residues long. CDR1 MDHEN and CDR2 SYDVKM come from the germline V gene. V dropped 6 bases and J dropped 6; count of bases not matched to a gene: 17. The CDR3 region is CASSSTTPGTGGANGYTF. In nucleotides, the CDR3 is TGTGCCAGCAGCTCCACCACCCCCGGGACAGGGGGCGCGAATGGCTACACCTTC.

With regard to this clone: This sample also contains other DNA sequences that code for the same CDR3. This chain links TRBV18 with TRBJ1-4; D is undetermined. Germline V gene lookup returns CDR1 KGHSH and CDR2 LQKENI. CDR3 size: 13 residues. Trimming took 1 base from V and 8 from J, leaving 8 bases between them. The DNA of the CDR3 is TGTGCCAGCTCACCACGAACCGGAGAAAAACTGTTTTTT. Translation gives CASSPRTGEKLFF.

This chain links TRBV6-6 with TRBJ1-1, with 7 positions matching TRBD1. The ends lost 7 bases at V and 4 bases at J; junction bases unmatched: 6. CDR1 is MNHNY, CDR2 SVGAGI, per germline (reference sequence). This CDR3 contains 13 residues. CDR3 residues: CASTKQGGTEAFF. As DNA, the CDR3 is TGTGCCAGCACAAAGCAGGGGGGCACTGAAGCTTTCTTT.

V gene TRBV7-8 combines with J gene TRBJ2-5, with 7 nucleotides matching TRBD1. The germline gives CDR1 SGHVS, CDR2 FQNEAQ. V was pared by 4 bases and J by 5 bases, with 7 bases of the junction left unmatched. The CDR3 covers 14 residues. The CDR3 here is CASSSGQYEETQYF. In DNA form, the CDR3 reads TGTGCCAGCAGCTCGGGACAGTATGAGGAGACCCAGTACTTC.

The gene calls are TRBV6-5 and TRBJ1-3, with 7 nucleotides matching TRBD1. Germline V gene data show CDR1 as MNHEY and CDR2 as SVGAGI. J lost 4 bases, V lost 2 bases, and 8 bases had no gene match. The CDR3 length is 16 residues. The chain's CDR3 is CASSYTGQYTGNTIYF. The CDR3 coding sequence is TGTGCCAGCAGTTACACGGGACAGTACACCGGAAACACCATATATTTT.

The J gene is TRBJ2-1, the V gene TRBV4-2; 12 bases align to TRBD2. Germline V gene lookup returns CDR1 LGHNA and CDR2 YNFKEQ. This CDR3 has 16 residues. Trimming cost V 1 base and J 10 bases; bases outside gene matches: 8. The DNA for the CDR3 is TGTGCCAGCAGCCAAGTGCTAGCGGGAGGGCCACAGGAGCAGTTCTTC. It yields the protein CASSQVLAGGPQEQFF.

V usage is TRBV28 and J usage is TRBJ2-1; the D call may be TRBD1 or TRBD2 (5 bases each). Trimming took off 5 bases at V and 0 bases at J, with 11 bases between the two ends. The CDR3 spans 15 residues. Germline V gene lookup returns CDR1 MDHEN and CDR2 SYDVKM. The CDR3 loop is CASSRTGTSYNEQFF. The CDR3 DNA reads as TGTGCCAGCAGTCGGACCGGGACCTCCTACAATGAGCAGTTCTTC.

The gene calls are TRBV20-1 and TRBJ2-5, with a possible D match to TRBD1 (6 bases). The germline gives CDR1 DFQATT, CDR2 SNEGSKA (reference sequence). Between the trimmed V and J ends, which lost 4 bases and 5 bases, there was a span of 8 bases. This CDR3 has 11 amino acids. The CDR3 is CSAMRGETQYF. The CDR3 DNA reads TGCAGTGCTATGAGGGGGGAGACCCAGTACTTC.

The DNA for the CDR3 is TGTGCCAGCAGCCCACAGGGTACGGCCGGGGAGCTGTTTTTT. This gives the protein CASSPQGTAGELFF. The rearrangement links TRBV5-4 to TRBJ2-2; the D gene is possibly TRBD1 (6 bases). Germline CDR1 is SGHNT and CDR2 is YYREEE (reference sequence). The CDR3 length is 14 residues. Trimming removed 4 bases at V and 6 bases at J, with 13 bases between.

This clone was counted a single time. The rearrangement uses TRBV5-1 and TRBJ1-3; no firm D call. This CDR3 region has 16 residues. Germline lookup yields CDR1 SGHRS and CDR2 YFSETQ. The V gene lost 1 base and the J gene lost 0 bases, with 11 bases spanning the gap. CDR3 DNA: TGCGCCAGCAGCTTGAGCGGCGGCAACTCTGGAAACACCATATATTTT. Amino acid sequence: CASSLSGGNSGNTIYF.

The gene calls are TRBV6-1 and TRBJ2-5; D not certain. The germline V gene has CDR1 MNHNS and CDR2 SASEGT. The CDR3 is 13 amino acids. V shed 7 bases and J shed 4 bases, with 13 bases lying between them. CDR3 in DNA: TGTGCCAGCACCCGAGTGGTAACAGAGACCCAGTACTTC. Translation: CASTRVVTETQYF.

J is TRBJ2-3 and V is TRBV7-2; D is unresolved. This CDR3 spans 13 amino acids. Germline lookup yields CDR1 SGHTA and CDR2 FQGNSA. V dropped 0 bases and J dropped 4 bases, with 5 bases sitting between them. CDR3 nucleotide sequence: TGTGCCAGCAGCTTAGCGTCCGCAGATACGCAGTATTTT. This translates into CASSLASADTQYF. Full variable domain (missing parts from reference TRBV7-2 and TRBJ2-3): GAGVSQSPSNKVTEKGKDVELRCDPISGHTALYWYRQSLGQGLEFLIYFQGNSAPDKSGLPSDRFSAERTGGSVSTLTIQRTQQEDSAVYLCASSLASADTQYFGPGTRLTVL.

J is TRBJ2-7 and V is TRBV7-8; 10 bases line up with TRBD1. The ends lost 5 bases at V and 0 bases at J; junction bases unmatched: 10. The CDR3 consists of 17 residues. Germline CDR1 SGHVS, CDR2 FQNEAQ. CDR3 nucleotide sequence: TGTGCCAGCAGCACCCGACAGGGGGCTGTGAGCTCCTACGAGCAGTACTTC. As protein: CASSTRQGAVSSYEQYF.